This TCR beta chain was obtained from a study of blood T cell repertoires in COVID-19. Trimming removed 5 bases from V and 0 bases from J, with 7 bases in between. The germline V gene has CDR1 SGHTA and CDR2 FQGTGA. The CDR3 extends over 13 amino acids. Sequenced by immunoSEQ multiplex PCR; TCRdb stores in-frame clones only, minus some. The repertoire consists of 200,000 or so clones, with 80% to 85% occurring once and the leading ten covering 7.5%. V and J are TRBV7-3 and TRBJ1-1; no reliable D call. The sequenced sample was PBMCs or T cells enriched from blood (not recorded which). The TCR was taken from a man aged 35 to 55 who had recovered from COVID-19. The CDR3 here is CASSLLVNTEAFF. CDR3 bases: TGTGCCAGCAGCCTCTTAGTGAACACTGAAGCTTTCTTT.